This T cell receptor (beta chain) was recovered during a study of T cells in Graves' hyperthyroidism and ophthalmopathy. Study-level results: Blood also held most thyroid clonotypes expanded beyond 0.001.

Trimming stripped 6 bases from V and 6 bases from J, with 21 bases between. Germline CDR1 and CDR2: SNHLY and FYNNEI. This CDR3 is 15 amino acids long. RNA transcripts yielded amplified TCR beta CDR3 regions. Researchers ran a first-round RT-PCR on the TCR CDR3 using the HTBI primer set. TCRdb ran MiXCR on the multiplex PCR reads and lists one entry per CDR3 protein. This table holds 650,000 to 700,000 distinct CDR3 sequences, approximately 15% found once. Note on this clonotype: Antigen unknown.

Patients showing uncontrolled infection, other autoimmune disease, pregnancy or lactation were ineligible. This chain joins TRBV2 and TRBJ2-7; D remains unclear. The sequencing sample was made of blood. This receptor was identified in a man aged 45-65 years with Graves' hyperthyroidism. CDR3 region: CASRSTPGPEGEQYF. CDR3 sequence (DNA): TGTGCCAGCAGATCAACCCCGGGTCCAGAAGGCGAGCAGTACTTC.